This record looks at one T cell receptor (beta chain) sequence and its context. Its target is not known. The data originate from a study of cytomegalovirus exposure and HLA in healthy donors. Study-level findings and limits: TCR beta chains numbering some 150 were designated cytomegalovirus-associated. Reported performance of the classifier showed diagnosis of cytomegalovirus status with high specificity and sensitivity.

Some clones are missing from TCRdb's copy, which holds only in-frame ones; the method was immunoSEQ multiplex PCR. Counted here are about 140,000 clones, 70% to 90% occurring once; the ten biggest clones make up just under 3%. Trimming left V 5 bases short and J 6 bases short, with 16 bases between. CDR1 is SGHTA and CDR2 is FQGNSA in the germline V gene. This CDR3 has 14 amino acids. The sample was PBMCs. This TCR derives from a man in his late teens or twenties in good health and CMV-seronegative. This rearrangement joins TRBV7-2 to TRBJ1-1; a possible D gene is TRBD1 (6 bases). The CDR3 sequence: CASSPSGGAAEAFF. CDR3 coding DNA: TGTGCCAGCAGCCCGTCGGGGGGCGCAGCTGAAGCTTTCTTT.